Following are 24 T cell receptor beta chains from one sample sequenced in a study of beta chain features in type 1 diabetes. Reverse transcribing all isolated RNA meant expressed TCRB transcripts were sequenced. The table came from immunoSEQ multiplex PCR; TCRdb's copy has only in-frame clones and leaves some out. The sample has roughly 150,000 clones; approximately 8.1% are singletons. Their antigens are not known. Findings and caveats of the study: Type 1 diabetes patients showed a moderate but significant shortening of TCRB CDR3s in all four CD4+ subsets.

The material sequenced was central memory CD4+ T cells from blood. These receptors all stem from a woman in her thirties or forties with type 1 diabetes.

Worth noting for this clone: Other nucleotide sequences in the sample specify the same CDR3. The chain has TRBV29-1 and TRBJ1-1; D not certain. Looked up from germline, CDR1 is SQVTM and CDR2 is ANQGSEA. With 6 bases removed from V and 2 bases from J, the gap between germline ends came to 13 bases. The CDR3 has 13 amino acids. The CDR3 nucleotides read TGCAGCGTGGCATCGGGATCCAACACTGAAGCTTTCTTT. This codes for CSVASGSNTEAFF.

This sequence joins TRBV18 and TRBJ1-5; D unclear. In germline, CDR1 is KGHSH, CDR2 LQKENI. V was pared by 2 bases and J by 4 bases, with 9 bases between. This CDR3 comprises 14 residues. DNA for the CDR3: TGTGCCAGCTCACCAATGAGGAAAAATCAGCCCCAGCATTTT. This encodes CASSPMRKNQPQHF.

In this sample, this clone turned up a few times. V and J are TRBV4-2 and TRBJ2-1; 8 nucleotides align to TRBD2. CDR3 length equals 15 residues. Germline CDR1 and CDR2: LGHNA and YNFKEQ. With V trimmed by 0 bases and J by 9 bases, 7 bases remained unmatched. Here the CDR3 DNA reads TGTGCCAGCAGCCAAGAGCGGGAGGACCTCTCTGAGCAGTTCTTC. This sequence encodes CASSQEREDLSEQFF.

This clone was counted only a few times. Here the CDR3 reads CASKGGQGGDTEAFF. The CDR3 DNA follows: TGTGCCAGCAAAGGGGGCCAGGGAGGAGACACTGAAGCTTTCTTT. V is TRBV9 and J is TRBJ1-1, with 7 nucleotides matching TRBD1. The CDR3 has 15 amino acids. From germline, CDR1 is SGDLS and CDR2 YYNGEE. The junction had 11 bases not matched to a gene; V was cut back by 6 bases and J by 3 bases.

Many counts were recorded for this clone. This sequence joins TRBV28 and TRBJ2-7, with D perhaps TRBD2 (5 bases). The length of the CDR3 is 10 residues. The germline gives CDR1 MDHEN, CDR2 SYDVKM. The germline V and J ends were trimmed by 6 bases and 6 bases, with 6 bases remaining between them. CDR3 amino acids: CASSGVEQYF. DNA for the CDR3: TGTGCCAGCAGCGGGGTCGAGCAGTACTTC.

The chain employs TRBV7-2 and TRBJ2-7; D is uncertain. V was trimmed by 1 base and J by 6 bases, leaving 10 bases between them. The CDR3 is 13 amino acids. The germline V gene encodes CDR1 SGHTA and CDR2 FQGNSA. The CDR3 DNA reads TGTGCCAGCAGCTTAGACAGTGCAGGCGAGCAGTACTTC. Protein product: CASSLDSAGEQYF.

This clone has more than one count but fewer than ten. This CDR3 is also generated by other DNA sequences in the sample. The V gene is TRBV9, the J gene TRBJ2-5; 7 bases are shared with TRBD1. This CDR3 is built from 13 residues. Germline V gene sequence: CDR1 SGDLS, CDR2 YYNGEE. V lost 2 bases, J lost 2 bases, and 0 bases stayed unmatched. The CDR3 is CASSVDRQETQYF. The CDR3 DNA reads as TGTGCCAGCAGCGTGGACAGGCAAGAGACCCAGTACTTC. The full variable domain, rest sourced from reference TRBV9 and TRBJ2-5, is DSGVTQTPKHLITATGQRVTLRCSPRSGDLSVYWYQQSLDQGLQFLIQYYNGEERAKGNILERFSAQQFPDLHSELNLSSLELGDSALYFCASSVDRQETQYFGPGTRLLVL.

This clone was detected a few times. CDR3 residues: CASSYSGQAGETQYF. CDR3 nucleotides: TGTGCCAGCAGTTACTCGGGACAGGCGGGGGAGACCCAGTACTTC. This chain connects TRBV6-5 to TRBJ2-5; TRBD1 aligns across 8 bases. J lost 5 bases, V lost 0 bases, and 5 bases had no gene match. The germline V gene has CDR1 MNHEY and CDR2 SVGAGI. This CDR3 spans 15 amino acids.

This clone was observed a few times. The V call is TRBV18, the J call TRBJ1-2; D perhaps matches TRBD1 (5 bases). Germline CDR1 is KGHSH and CDR2 is LQKENI. The CDR3 is made up of 13 amino acids. Trimming removed 1 base at V and 8 bases at J, with 11 bases between. CDR3 residues: CASSPRGEGGYTF. CDR3 DNA sequence: TGTGCCAGCTCACCACGGGGGGAAGGCGGCTACACCTTC.

This clone was seen only a few times. The J gene is TRBJ1-5, the V gene TRBV18, with D perhaps matching TRBD1 (6 bases). The CDR3 loop spans 15 amino acids. With 6 bases removed from V and 1 base from J, the gap between germline ends came to 13 bases. Germline CDR1 and CDR2: KGHSH and LQKENI. The CDR3 sequence: CASSPSQGSNQPQHF. Here the CDR3 DNA reads TGTGCCAGCTCTCCGTCGCAGGGGAGCAATCAGCCCCAGCATTTT.

The chain links TRBV11-3 to TRBJ1-5, with D possibly TRBD1 on 5 matching bases. Trimming removed 2 bases at V and 4 bases at J, with 9 bases between. The CDR3 is 14 residues long. CDR1 and CDR2 (germline): SGHNT, YENEEA. This CDR3 reads CASSLSEGNQPQHF. CDR3 bases: TGTGCCAGCAGCTTATCGGAGGGGAATCAGCCCCAGCATTTT.

The chain joins TRBV14 to TRBJ1-1; D is ambiguous. Trimming removed 6 bases at V and 8 bases at J, with 16 bases between. Germline V gene sequence: CDR1 SGHDN, CDR2 FVKESK. The length of the CDR3 is 13 residues. The CDR3 here is CASSRARRTEAFF. The CDR3 DNA reads TGTGCCAGCAGTCGTGCGCGGAGGACGGAAGCTTTCTTT.

This CDR3 reads CASSLRLGLAGVNEQFF. The CDR3 region has the DNA TGTGCCAGCAGCCTCCGACTGGGACTAGCGGGAGTGAATGAGCAGTTCTTC. V usage is TRBV7-3 and J usage is TRBJ2-1, with 14 nucleotides matching TRBD2. Germline V gene lookup returns CDR1 SGHTA and CDR2 FQGTGA. The CDR3 is made up of 17 amino acids. J was trimmed by 7 bases and V by 5 bases; bases with no gene match: 10.

This clone was recorded a few times. As DNA, the CDR3 is TGTGCCATCAGCCGGAGCTCGAACGAGCAGTACTTC. Encoded protein: CAISRSSNEQYF. The chain combines TRBV6-5 with TRBJ2-7, with D unclear. CDR3 length equals 12 residues. Trimming removed 10 bases from V and 5 bases from J, with 15 bases in between. Germline CDR1 MNHEY, CDR2 SVGAGI.

This clone was recorded once. V is TRBV28 and J is TRBJ2-5; TRBD2 matches at 15 bases. V dropped 6 bases and J dropped 4; count of bases not matched to a gene: 12. CDR1 is MDHEN, CDR2 SYDVKM, per germline. The length of the CDR3 is 18 residues. The CDR3 sequence: CASRPRPGTSGGTETQYF. The DNA for the CDR3 is TGTGCCAGCAGACCACGGCCCGGGACTAGCGGGGGGACAGAGACCCAGTACTTC.

The V call is TRBV28, the J call TRBJ1-1, with D uncertain. V was shortened by 8 bases and J by 0 bases, with 7 bases between the two germline ends. The CDR3 loop spans 12 amino acids. The germline CDR1 and CDR2 sequences are MDHEN and SYDVKM. CDR3 residues: CASFPLNTEAFF. The DNA for the CDR3 is TGTGCCAGCTTCCCATTGAACACTGAAGCTTTCTTT.

This clone was seen a handful of times. CDR3 nucleotides: TGTGCCAGCAGCTTTGGCCCCCAGCGGGATTCACCCCTCCACTTT. This gives the protein CASSFGPQRDSPLHF. V usage is TRBV5-4 and J usage is TRBJ1-6; D remains ambiguous. Germline lookup yields CDR1 SGHNT and CDR2 YYREEE (reference sequence). V dropped 2 bases and J dropped 8 bases, with 14 bases sitting between them. The CDR3 length is 15 residues.

This clone came up many times. The chain is built from TRBV18 and TRBJ2-3; tentative D call: TRBD1 (5 bases). V was cut by 2 bases and J by 2 bases, with 8 bases left in between. This CDR3 contains 14 residues. Germline CDR1 is KGHSH and CDR2 is LQKENI. The CDR3, as DNA: TGTGCCAGCTCACCAAACAGGAACACAGATACGCAGTATTTT. Translating it yields CASSPNRNTDTQYF.

This clone was seen a few times. The chain joins TRBV2 to TRBJ1-1; 8 nucleotides line up with TRBD1. From germline, CDR1 is SNHLY and CDR2 FYNNEI. The CDR3 consists of 14 residues. After removal of 6 bases from V and 2 bases from J, the junction contained 5 bases not matched to a gene. The CDR3, as DNA: TGTGCCAGCAGAGGTACAGGGGGAAACACTGAAGCTTTCTTT. Protein sequence: CASRGTGGNTEAFF.

The table lists this clone with many counts. This chain joins TRBV29-1 and TRBJ2-7, with D perhaps TRBD2 (7 bases). The CDR3 spans 12 residues. Germline V gene sequence: CDR1 SQVTM, CDR2 ANQGSEA. Trimming removed 4 bases from V and 6 bases from J, with 13 bases in between. CDR3 loop: CSVVEGGSEQYF. The CDR3 DNA reads TGCAGCGTTGTGGAGGGGGGGAGCGAGCAGTACTTC.

The chain joins TRBV18 to TRBJ1-2, with a weak D call TRBD1 (6 bases). The V gene's germline CDR1 is KGHSH and CDR2 LQKENI. The V and J ends lost 0 bases and 5 bases respectively, with 13 bases between them. The CDR3 is made up of 15 amino acids. The CDR3 coding sequence is TGTGCCAGCTCACCACCGGTGAACAGGGAGTATGGCTACACCTTC. This sequence encodes CASSPPVNREYGYTF.

The chain joins TRBV6-5 to TRBJ2-3, with 8 bases fitting TRBD2. J gave up 5 bases and V 6 bases, and 7 bases lay outside the gene matches. Germline CDR1 reads MNHEY; CDR2 reads SVGAGI. This CDR3 comprises 14 residues. CDR3 sequence reads: CASSSGRGGDTQYF. The CDR3 nucleotides are TGTGCCAGCAGCAGCGGGAGAGGAGGAGATACGCAGTATTTT.

The table lists this clone with many counts. V and J are TRBV7-9 and TRBJ1-4, with 7 bases aligning to TRBD1. CDR3 length equals 16 residues. V lost 1 base to trimming and J lost 5 bases; unmatched junction nucleotides: 7. Per the germline V gene, CDR1 is SEHNR and CDR2 is FQNEAQ (reference sequence). This CDR3 is CASSLGAGQRNEKLFF. The CDR3 DNA sequence: TGTGCCAGCAGCTTAGGCGCGGGACAGCGAAATGAAAAACTGTTTTTT.

Only a few counts were recorded for this clone. The chain has TRBV7-9 and TRBJ2-7; D is ambiguous. The germline V and J ends were trimmed by 5 bases and 1 base, with 15 bases remaining between them. The CDR3 covers 15 residues. In germline, CDR1 is SEHNR, CDR2 FQNEAQ (reference sequence). The CDR3 DNA reads TGTGCCAGCAGCCCCGAGAAACAGTGGTCCTACGAGCAGTACTTC. It translates to CASSPEKQWSYEQYF.